The rows below give T cell receptor beta chains drawn from one sample of a study of T cells after yellow fever vaccination. Via MiXCR, TCRdb re-called the 5' RACE reads, giving one row per CDR3 protein. The data show around 50,000 distinct CDR3 sequences, with about 7.9% seen just once and 25% to 30% held by the top ten. Sequenced here: CD8+ T cells sorted from PBMCs, sampled around 15 days after the first yellow fever vaccination. The receptors shown here come from a man aged 18 to 29 who received the YFV17D yellow fever vaccine. Both conserved end residues are part of each CDR3. A D gene is named only where the DNA matches it firmly. Not every row has a clone size; where given, it reads once, few, many or a size class.

j_gene,v_gene,d_gene,abundance,CDR3nt,CDR3aa
TRBJ1-5,TRBV4-2,TRBD1,many,TGTGCCAGCAGCCACTACGGACAGGCGGATCAGCCCCAGCATTTT,CASSHYGQADQPQHF
TRBJ2-7,TRBV7-8,.,many,TGTGCCAGCAGCTTATCTACCGGGACATGGACCCTCGAGCAGTACTTC,CASSLSTGTWTLEQYF
TRBJ1-1,TRBV11-2,TRBD1,many,TGTGCCAGCAGCTTAGGGGCAGGGGGCACTTTCTTT,CASSLGAGGTFF
TRBJ2-2,TRBV10-2,TRBD1,many,TGCGCCAGCAGTGACCACAGGGGGCTAGAAACCGGGGAGCTGTTTTTT,CASSDHRGLETGELFF
TRBJ2-5,TRBV15,TRBD1,few,TGTGCCACGTGGCCGGGACAGGGTTTAGAGACCCAGTACTTC,CATWPGQGLETQYF
TRBJ1-1,TRBV6-5,.,many,TGTGCCAGCACGAATGGAATGACTGAAGCTTTCTTT,CASTNGMTEAFF
TRBJ2-3,TRBV9,TRBD2,many,TGTGCCAGCAGCGTAGTTTCTAGCGGGGTCACAGATACGCAGTATTTT,CASSVVSSGVTDTQYF
TRBJ1-3,TRBV7-6,.,many,TGTGCCAGCAGCTTAGAGTTCGGGGGCGCTGGAAACACCATATATTTT,CASSLEFGGAGNTIYF
TRBJ1-5,TRBV29-1,TRBD1,few,TGCAGCGTAGGGACAGGGGCTCAGCCCCAGCATTTT,CSVGTGAQPQHF
TRBJ2-7,TRBV7-9,TRBD2,many,TGTGCCAGCAGCTTCGACGGGGGGTACGAGCAGTACTTC,CASSFDGGYEQYF
TRBJ2-5,TRBV11-2,.,many,TGTGCCAGCAGCTTGGGGGACGGAGAGACCCAGTACTTC,CASSLGDGETQYF
TRBJ2-2,TRBV5-1,.,many,TGCGCCAGCAACGAGAGACTAGCGAACACCGGGGAGCTGTTTTTT,CASNERLANTGELFF
TRBJ2-5,TRBV4-1,.,many,TGCGCCAGCAGCCACCTGCCCCCCGACCGGCGGGAAGAGACCCAGTACTTC,CASSHLPPDRREETQYF
TRBJ2-7,TRBV29-1,.,many,TGCAGCGTTGAAGGGGATTCCTACGAGCAGTACTTC,CSVEGDSYEQYF
TRBJ2-1,TRBV6-2/TRBV6-3,.,few,TGTGCCAGCAGTTACAGTATCCGGGATTGGTCCTACAATGAGCAGTTCTTC,CASSYSIRDWSYNEQFF
TRBJ2-4,TRBV11-2,.,many,TGTGCCAGCAGCTTAGAGCCCGACAGCCCTCTAGCCAAAAACATTCAGTACTTC,CASSLEPDSPLAKNIQYF
TRBJ2-1,TRBV6-2/TRBV6-3,.,many,TGTGCCAGCAGTTACCGGGGTCCCTCCTACAATGAGCAGTTCTTC,CASSYRGPSYNEQFF
TRBJ2-1,TRBV5-4,.,.,TGTGCCAGCAGTACCCCCACTGGTGAGCAGTTCTTC,CASSTPTGEQFF